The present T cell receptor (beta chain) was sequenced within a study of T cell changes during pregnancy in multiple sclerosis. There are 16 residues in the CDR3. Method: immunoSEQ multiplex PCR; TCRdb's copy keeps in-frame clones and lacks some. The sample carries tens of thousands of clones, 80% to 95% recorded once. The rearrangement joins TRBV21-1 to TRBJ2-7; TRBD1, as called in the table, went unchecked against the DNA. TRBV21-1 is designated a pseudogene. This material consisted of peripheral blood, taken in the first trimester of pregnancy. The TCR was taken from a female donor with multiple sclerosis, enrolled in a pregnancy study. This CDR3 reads CASSKVSQIKSYEQYF. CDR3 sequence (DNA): TGTGCCAGCAGCAAAGTTTCACAGATAAAGTCCTACGAGCAGTACTTC.